This T cell receptor beta chain was profiled in a study of blood T cell repertoires in COVID-19. The authors' processing: Amplified reference gene primers provided the basis for estimating nucleated cell counts. Sequencing used immunoSEQ multiplex PCR; TCRdb keeps in-frame clones, though not all of them. V, J and clone size are those of that table, while D and trimming were read from the DNA. The table has approximately 64,000 clones, nearly 90% seen once; the top ten hold around 4.2%. This CDR3 region has 14 residues. CDR1 is SSHAT, CDR2 FNYEAQ, per germline (reference sequence). This clone showed up just once. Sequence at one end of the junction differs from germline and may be a read error.

The sequenced material came from peripheral blood. The rearrangement joins TRBV7-7 to TRBJ2-1; 11 positions match TRBD1. The TCR comes from a man in his 70s with acute or convalescent COVID-19. CDR3: CASSLGQGANEQFF. DNA of the CDR3: TGTGCTAGCAGCTTAGGACAGGGGGCAAATGAGCAGTTCTTC.